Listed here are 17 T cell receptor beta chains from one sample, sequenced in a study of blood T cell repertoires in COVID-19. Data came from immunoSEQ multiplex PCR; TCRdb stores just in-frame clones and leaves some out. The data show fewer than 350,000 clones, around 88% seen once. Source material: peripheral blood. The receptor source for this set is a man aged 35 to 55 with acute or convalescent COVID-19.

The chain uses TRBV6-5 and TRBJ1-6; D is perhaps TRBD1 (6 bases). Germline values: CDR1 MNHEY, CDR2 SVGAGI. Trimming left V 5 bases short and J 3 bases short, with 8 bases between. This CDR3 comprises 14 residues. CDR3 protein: CASSTGNYNSPLHF. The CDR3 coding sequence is TGTGCCAGCAGTACAGGGAACTATAATTCACCCCTCCACTTT.

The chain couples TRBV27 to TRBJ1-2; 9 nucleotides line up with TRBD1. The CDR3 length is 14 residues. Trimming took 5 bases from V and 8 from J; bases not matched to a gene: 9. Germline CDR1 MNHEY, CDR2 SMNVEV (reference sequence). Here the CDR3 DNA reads TGTGCCAGCAGTAGTGGACAGGGGAGGTACGGCTACACCTTC. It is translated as CASSSGQGRYGYTF.

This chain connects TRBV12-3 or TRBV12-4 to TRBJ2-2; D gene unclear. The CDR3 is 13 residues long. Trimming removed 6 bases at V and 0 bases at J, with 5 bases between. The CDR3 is CASRGPNTGELFF. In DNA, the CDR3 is TGTGCCAGCAGGGGCCCGAACACCGGGGAGCTGTTTTTT.

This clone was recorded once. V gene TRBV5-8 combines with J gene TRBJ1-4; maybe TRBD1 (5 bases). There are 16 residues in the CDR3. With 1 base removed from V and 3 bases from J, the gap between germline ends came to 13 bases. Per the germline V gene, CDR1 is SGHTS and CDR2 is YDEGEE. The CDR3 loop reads CASSLWRGRANEKLFF. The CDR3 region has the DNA TGTGCCAGCAGCTTGTGGAGGGGAAGGGCTAATGAAAAACTGTTTTTT.

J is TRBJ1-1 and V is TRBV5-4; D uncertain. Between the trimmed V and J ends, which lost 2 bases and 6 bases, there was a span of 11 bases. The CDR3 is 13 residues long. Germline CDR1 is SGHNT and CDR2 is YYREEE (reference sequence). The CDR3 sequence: CASSLTGLAEAFF. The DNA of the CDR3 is TGTGCCAGCAGCTTAACGGGGTTAGCTGAAGCTTTCTTT.

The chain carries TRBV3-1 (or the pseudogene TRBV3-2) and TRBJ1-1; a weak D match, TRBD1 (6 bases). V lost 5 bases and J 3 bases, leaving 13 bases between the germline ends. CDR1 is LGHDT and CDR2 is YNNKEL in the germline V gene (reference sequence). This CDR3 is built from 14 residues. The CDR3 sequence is CASSAWGRDTEAFF. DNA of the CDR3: TGTGCCAGCAGCGCCTGGGGGCGAGACACTGAAGCTTTCTTT.

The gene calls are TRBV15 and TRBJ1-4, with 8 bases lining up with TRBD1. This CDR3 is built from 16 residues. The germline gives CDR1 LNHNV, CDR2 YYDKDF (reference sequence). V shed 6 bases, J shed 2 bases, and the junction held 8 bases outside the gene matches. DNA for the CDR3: TGTGCCACCAGACGGCAGGGGGCGAAGACTAATGAAAAACTGTTTTTT. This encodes CATRRQGAKTNEKLFF. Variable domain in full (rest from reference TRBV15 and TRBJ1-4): DAMVIQNPRYQVTQFGKPVTLSCSQTLNHNVMYWYQQKSSQAPKLLFHYYDKDFNNEADTPDNFQSRRPNTSFCFLDIRSPGLGDTAMYLCATRRQGAKTNEKLFFGSGTQLSVL.

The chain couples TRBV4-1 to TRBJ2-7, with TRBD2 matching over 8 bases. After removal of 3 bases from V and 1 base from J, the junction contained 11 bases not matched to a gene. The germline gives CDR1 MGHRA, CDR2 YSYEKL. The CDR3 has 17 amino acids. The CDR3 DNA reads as TGCGCCAGCAGCCAGGGTTCGGGGAAGCGGGAGTCCTACGAGCAGTACTTC. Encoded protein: CASSQGSGKRESYEQYF.

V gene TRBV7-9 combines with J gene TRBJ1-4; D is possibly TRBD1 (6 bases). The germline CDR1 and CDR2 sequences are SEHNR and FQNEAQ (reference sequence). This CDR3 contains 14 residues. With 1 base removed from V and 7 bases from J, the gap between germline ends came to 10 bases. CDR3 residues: CASSLGQGFEKLFF. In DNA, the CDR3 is TGTGCCAGCAGCTTAGGGCAGGGGTTTGAAAAACTGTTTTTT.

CDR3 protein: CASSIKGGGAYNEQFF. CDR3 DNA sequence: TGTGCCAGTAGTATAAAGGGCGGGGGGGCGTACAATGAGCAGTTCTTC. The V and J genes are TRBV19 and TRBJ2-1; the match to TRBD2 covers 9 bases. The germline V gene encodes CDR1 LNHDA and CDR2 SQIVND (reference sequence). The CDR3 extends over 16 amino acids. With V trimmed by 2 bases and J by 4 bases, 6 bases remained unmatched.

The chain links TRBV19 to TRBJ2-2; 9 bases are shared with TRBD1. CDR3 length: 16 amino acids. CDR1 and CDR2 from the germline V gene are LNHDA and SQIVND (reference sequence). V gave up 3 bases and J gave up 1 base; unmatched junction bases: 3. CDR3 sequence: CASSMGTGLNTGELFF. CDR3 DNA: TGTGCCAGTAGTATGGGGACAGGGCTGAACACCGGGGAGCTGTTTTTT.

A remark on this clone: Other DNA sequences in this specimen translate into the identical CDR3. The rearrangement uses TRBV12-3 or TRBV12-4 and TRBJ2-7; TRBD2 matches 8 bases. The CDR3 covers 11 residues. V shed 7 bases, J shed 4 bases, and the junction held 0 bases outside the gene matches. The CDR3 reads CASTSGYEQYF. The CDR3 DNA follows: TGTGCCAGCACTAGCGGGTACGAGCAGTACTTC.

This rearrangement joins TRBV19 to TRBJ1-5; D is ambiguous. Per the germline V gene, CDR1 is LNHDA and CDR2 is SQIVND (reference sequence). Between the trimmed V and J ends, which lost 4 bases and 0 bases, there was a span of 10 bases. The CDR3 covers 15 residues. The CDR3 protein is CASSTHSGSNQPQHF. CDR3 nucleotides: TGTGCCAGTAGTACCCATAGTGGTAGCAATCAGCCCCAGCATTTT.

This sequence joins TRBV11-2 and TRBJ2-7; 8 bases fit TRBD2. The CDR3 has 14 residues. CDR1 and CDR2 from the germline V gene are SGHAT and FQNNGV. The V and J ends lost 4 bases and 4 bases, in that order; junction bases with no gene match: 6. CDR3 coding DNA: TGTGCCAGCAGCTCCTCCGGGACTAGTTACGAGCAGTACTTC. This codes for CASSSSGTSYEQYF.

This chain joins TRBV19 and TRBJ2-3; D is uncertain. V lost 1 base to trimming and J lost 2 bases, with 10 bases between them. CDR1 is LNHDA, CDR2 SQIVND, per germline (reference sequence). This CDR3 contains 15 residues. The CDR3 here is CASSIGVYLTDTQYF. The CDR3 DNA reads TGTGCCAGTAGTATAGGAGTTTACCTCACAGATACGCAGTATTTT.

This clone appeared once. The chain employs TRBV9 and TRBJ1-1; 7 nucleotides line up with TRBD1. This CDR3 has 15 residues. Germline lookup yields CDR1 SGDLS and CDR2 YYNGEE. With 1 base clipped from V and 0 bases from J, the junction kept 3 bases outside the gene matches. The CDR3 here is CASSVQGEMNTEAFF. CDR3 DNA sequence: TGTGCCAGCAGCGTACAGGGGGAGATGAACACTGAAGCTTTCTTT.

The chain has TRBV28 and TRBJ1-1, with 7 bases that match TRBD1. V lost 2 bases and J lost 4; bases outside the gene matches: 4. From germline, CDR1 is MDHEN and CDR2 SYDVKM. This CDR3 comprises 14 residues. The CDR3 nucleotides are TGTGCCAGCAGTTTAGAGGGGGCGCGCACTGAAGCTTTCTTT. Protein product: CASSLEGARTEAFF. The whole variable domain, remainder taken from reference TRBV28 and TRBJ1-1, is DVKVTQSSRYLVKRTGEKVFLECVQDMDHENMFWYRQDPGLGLRLIYFSYDVKMKEKGDIPEGYSVSREKKERFSLILESASTNQTSMYLCASSLEGARTEAFFGQGTRLTVV.